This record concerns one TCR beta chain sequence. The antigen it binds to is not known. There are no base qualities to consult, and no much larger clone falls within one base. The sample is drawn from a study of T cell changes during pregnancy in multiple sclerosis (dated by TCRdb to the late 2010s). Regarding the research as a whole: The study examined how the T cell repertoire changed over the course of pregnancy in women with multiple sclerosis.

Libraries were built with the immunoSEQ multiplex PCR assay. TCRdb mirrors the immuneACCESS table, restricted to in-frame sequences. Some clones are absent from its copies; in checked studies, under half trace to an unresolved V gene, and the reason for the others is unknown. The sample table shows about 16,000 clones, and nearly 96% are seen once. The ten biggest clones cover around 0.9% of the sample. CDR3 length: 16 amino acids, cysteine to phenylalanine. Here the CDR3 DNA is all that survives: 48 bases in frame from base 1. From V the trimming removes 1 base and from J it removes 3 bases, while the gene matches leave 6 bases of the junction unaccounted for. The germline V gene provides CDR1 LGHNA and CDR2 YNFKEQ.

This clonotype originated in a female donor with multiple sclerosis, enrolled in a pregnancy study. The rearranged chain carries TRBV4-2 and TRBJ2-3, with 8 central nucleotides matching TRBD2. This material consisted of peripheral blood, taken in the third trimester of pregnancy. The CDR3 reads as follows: CASSQGLATFTDTQYF. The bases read TGTGCCAGCAGCCAAGGACTAGCGACCTTTACAGATACGCAGTATTTT.